The 18 T cell receptor beta chains listed next were all sequenced from one sample in a study of blood T cell repertoires in COVID-19 (dated by TCRdb to 2020 to 2021). The library was made by the immunoSEQ multiplex PCR assay. TCRdb provides this immuneACCESS table in a form limited to in-frame rearrangements. Some clones are lacking; in checked studies, under half of them reflect an unresolved V gene, and why the rest are absent is not known. This sample has 100,000 to 150,000 clones in its table, and around three quarters of those were observed once. The top ten constitute under 45% of the sample. The material sequenced was peripheral blood. The receptors come from a man aged 35 to 55 with active or convalescent COVID-19.

This clone was found a few times. The genes are TRBV4-3 and TRBJ1-4; weak D call: TRBD1 (5 bases). This CDR3 is built from 16 residues. Looked up from germline, CDR1 is LGHNA and CDR2 is YSLEER. Deletions cut 1 base from V and 2 bases from J, with 11 bases between. CDR3 DNA sequence: TGCGCCAGCAGCCAAGGGTTGACAGTTACTAATGAAAAACTGTTTTTT. Its protein product is CASSQGLTVTNEKLFF.

Only one count was recorded for this clone. V is TRBV7-3 and J is TRBJ2-1; possible D gene TRBD2, 5 bases. Germline lookup yields CDR1 SGHTA and CDR2 FQGTGA. Trimming took 0 bases from V and 0 from J, leaving 6 bases between them. The CDR3 spans 15 residues. CDR3 nucleotide sequence: TGTGCCAGCAGCTTAACAGGGAGCTCCTACAATGAGCAGTTCTTC. Residues: CASSLTGSSYNEQFF.

V gene TRBV5-4 combines with J gene TRBJ2-4; possibly TRBD1 for D (6 bases). Trimming took off 1 base at V and 9 bases at J, with 11 bases between the two ends. CDR3 length equals 13 residues. Per the germline V gene, CDR1 is SGHNT and CDR2 is YYREEE (reference sequence). The CDR3 reads CASSLFGGGIQYF. The CDR3 nucleotides are TGTGCCAGCAGCTTGTTTGGGGGCGGCATTCAGTACTTC. Full variable domain (outside the CDR3, taken from reference TRBV5-4 and TRBJ2-4): ETGVTQSPTHLIKTRGQQVTLRCSSQSGHNTVSWYQQALGQGPQFIFQYYREEENGRGNFPPRFSGLQFPNYSSELNVNALELDDSALYLCASSLFGGGIQYFGAGTRLSVL.

The rearrangement links TRBV19 to TRBJ1-1, with D unresolved. Trimming stripped 1 base from V and 1 base from J, with 13 bases between. Germline V gene data show CDR1 as LNHDA and CDR2 as SQIVND (reference sequence). The CDR3 loop spans 16 amino acids. CDR3 protein: CASSIAGRAGNTEAFF. In DNA form, the CDR3 reads TGTGCCAGTAGTATAGCTGGTCGGGCGGGGAACACTGAAGCTTTCTTT.

The J gene is TRBJ2-7, the V gene TRBV2; unclear D gene. CDR3 length: 10 residues. Between the trimmed V and J ends, which lost 6 bases and 7 bases, there was a span of 7 bases. Per the germline V gene, CDR1 is SNHLY and CDR2 is FYNNEI. CDR3 residues: CASRVSEQYF. The CDR3 DNA reads as TGTGCCAGCAGGGTGAGTGAGCAGTACTTC.

The chain employs TRBV11-3 and TRBJ1-3; possible D gene TRBD1, 6 bases. V lost 1 base and J 4 bases, leaving 23 bases between the germline ends. The CDR3 has 19 amino acids. Germline lookup yields CDR1 SGHNT and CDR2 YENEEA. The CDR3 bases are TGTGCCAGCAGCTTAGGGACGGACAGTAGACTCACTCTCGGAAACACCATATATTTT. Protein: CASSLGTDSRLTLGNTIYF.

This chain links TRBV5-4 with TRBJ2-5; the D gene is possibly TRBD1 (5 bases). This CDR3 contains 13 residues. Germline CDR1 is SGHNT and CDR2 is YYREEE (reference sequence). V was clipped by 6 bases and J by 5 bases, with 14 bases between them. CDR3 region: CASNPRESETQYF. CDR3 DNA: TGTGCCAGCAACCCCAGGGAATCGGAGACCCAGTACTTC.

This chain links TRBV20-1 with TRBJ2-5, with D hard to call. Trimming took 3 bases from V and 1 from J, leaving 9 bases between them. This CDR3 region has 13 residues. Germline V lookup: CDR1 DFQATT, CDR2 SNEGSKA (reference sequence). CDR3 DNA: TGCAGTGCTAGTGACCCTTTCCAAGAGACCCAGTACTTC. Translated: CSASDPFQETQYF.

The chain is built from TRBV27 and TRBJ2-7; 9 bases map to TRBD2. Germline-derived CDR1 and CDR2 are MNHEY and SMNVEV (reference sequence). V lost 5 bases and J lost 4; bases outside the gene matches: 12. The CDR3 has 16 residues. CDR3 in DNA: TGTGCCAGCAGTCGCAACGGGGTAGCGGGAGAGTACGAGCAGTACTTC. Translating gives CASSRNGVAGEYEQYF.

CDR3 sequence reads: CASSIGLIGQPQHF. The DNA of the CDR3 is TGTGCCAGTAGTATAGGATTAATCGGTCAGCCCCAGCATTTT. This sequence joins TRBV19 and TRBJ1-5, with unresolved D. The germline V and J ends were trimmed by 1 base and 6 bases, with 10 bases remaining between them. Germline V gene sequence: CDR1 LNHDA, CDR2 SQIVND (reference sequence). The CDR3 runs 14 residues.

V gene TRBV9 combines with J gene TRBJ2-5; a possible D gene is TRBD2 (5 bases). The CDR3 extends over 12 amino acids. In germline, CDR1 is SGDLS, CDR2 YYNGEE. Trimming took 4 bases from V and 9 from J, leaving 13 bases between them. This chain's CDR3 is CASSLSGGAQYF. The CDR3 DNA sequence: TGTGCCAGCAGCCTCAGCGGTGGGGCCCAGTACTTC.

V gene TRBV29-1 combines with J gene TRBJ2-6; weak D call: TRBD1 (6 bases). V lost 6 bases to trimming and J lost 3 bases, with 15 bases between them. Germline V gene data show CDR1 as SQVTM and CDR2 as ANQGSEA. The CDR3 covers 15 residues. CDR3 nucleotide sequence: TGCAGCGTGGATCAGGGGTATGGTGGGGCCAACGTCCTGACTTTC. Protein sequence: CSVDQGYGGANVLTF. Variable domain in full (rest from reference TRBV29-1 and TRBJ2-6): SAVISQKPSRDICQRGTSLTIQCQVDSQVTMMFWYRQQPGQSLTLIATANQGSEATYESGFVIDKFPISRPNLTFSTLTVSNMSPEDSSIYLCSVDQGYGGANVLTFGAGSRLTVL.

This clone was found once. This CDR3 is CASSVGTASYEQYF. The CDR3 bases are TGTGCCAGCAGCGTAGGAACTGCCTCCTACGAGCAGTACTTC. J is TRBJ2-7 and V is TRBV9; D unresolved. The V end was cut by 0 bases, the J end by 0 bases, with 7 bases between. CDR3 size: 14 residues. Germline CDR1 and CDR2: SGDLS and YYNGEE.

This clone was counted a few times. The rearrangement links TRBV12-5 to TRBJ1-5; D is undetermined. The CDR3 consists of 13 residues. Germline V gene data show CDR1 as LGHNT and CDR2 as FRNRAP. Deletions cut 2 bases from V and 0 bases from J, with 2 bases between. This CDR3 reads CASGLYSNQPQHF. CDR3 in DNA: TGTGCTAGTGGTTTGTATAGCAATCAGCCCCAGCATTTT.

V gene TRBV27 combines with J gene TRBJ1-2, with D possibly matching TRBD1 (5 bases). The germline gives CDR1 MNHEY, CDR2 SMNVEV (reference sequence). The CDR3 totals 14 residues. V was clipped by 6 bases and J by 7 bases, with 18 bases between them. The CDR3 region is CASRTPLSGGGYTF. DNA for the CDR3: TGTGCCAGCAGAACCCCCCTGAGCGGGGGTGGCTACACCTTC.

The chain carries TRBV18 and TRBJ2-5; a possible D gene is TRBD1 (5 bases). In germline, CDR1 is KGHSH, CDR2 LQKENI. This CDR3 contains 15 residues. Trimming stripped 6 bases from V and 1 base from J, with 15 bases between. Here the CDR3 reads CASSLGAMGQETQYF. The CDR3 nucleotides read TGTGCCAGCTCCCTTGGGGCCATGGGCCAAGAGACCCAGTACTTC.

The chain links TRBV5-6 to TRBJ2-7; 8 nucleotides agree with TRBD1. Germline assignment: CDR1 SGHDT and CDR2 YYEEEE. V was clipped by 4 bases and J by 1 base; unmatched bases: 7. The CDR3 has 15 residues. The CDR3 nucleotides read TGTGCCAGCAGCGTTTCGGGACAGGCTTCCTACGAGCAGTACTTC. It encodes CASSVSGQASYEQYF.

J is TRBJ2-7 and V is TRBV27, with D possibly matching TRBD2 (6 bases). Trimming removed 4 bases from V and 4 bases from J, with 14 bases in between. Germline CDR1 and CDR2: MNHEY and SMNVEV (reference sequence). The CDR3 spans 14 residues. CDR3 DNA: TGTGCCAGCAGTTATAAAGCCGGGGGTTACGAGCAGTACTTC. Translated, it gives CASSYKAGGYEQYF.